This T cell receptor (beta chain) was found in a study of blood T cells in healthy people across ages. This clonotype was picked up many times. Primed by a sample-barcoded 5' primer and a J-beta primer mix, a second PCR proceeded for about 7 to 12 cycles. TCRdb analysed the 5' RACE reads with MiXCR anew, one entry per CDR3 protein. The profile shows about 800,000 distinct CDR3 sequences, 20% to 25% of them singletons. The V end was cut by 4 bases, the J end by 2 bases, with 4 bases between. This CDR3 comprises 12 residues. In germline, CDR1 is SGHTA, CDR2 FQGNSA. These data were also filed under a second study, of T cells of mothers and their children. This second study says: The TCR beta CDR3 read count exceeded 8.5 million for each mother and was several million for each child.

Sequenced sample: blood. The rearrangement links TRBV7-2 to TRBJ2-3; D is ambiguous. The source of this sequence is a boy aged 5-17 years in good health. CDR3 region: CASSYITDTQYF. The CDR3 DNA reads as TGTGCCAGCAGCTACATCACAGATACGCAGTATTTT.